This TCR beta chain comes out of a study of blood T cell repertoires in COVID-19. Study details: Both acute and convalescent COVID-19 samples were obtained from the United States, Italy and Spain. The cDNA or gDNA used as material had been derived from T cells, B-cell-depleted T cells, or PBMCs.

Per the study methods: Amplified reference gene primers provided the basis for estimating nucleated cell counts. TCRdb keeps only in-frame clones here, not all; method: immunoSEQ multiplex PCR. That table gives V, J and clone size, and the DNA gave D and trimming. The data show about 83,000 clones, around 80% seen once. On this clone itself: The sample contains more than one DNA sequence encoding this CDR3.

The clonotype comes from a woman at least 80 years old with acute or convalescent COVID-19. The specimen was peripheral blood.

CDR3 sequence reads: CASSLGGQGNTGELFF. CDR3 in DNA: TGTGCCAGCAGCTTAGGGGGACAGGGGAACACCGGGGAGCTGTTTTTT. The V gene is TRBV7-2, the J gene TRBJ2-2; 9 nucleotides align to TRBD1. The CDR3 consists of 16 residues. The germline CDR1 and CDR2 sequences are SGHTA and FQGNSA. V dropped 1 base and J dropped 1; count of bases not matched to a gene: 1.